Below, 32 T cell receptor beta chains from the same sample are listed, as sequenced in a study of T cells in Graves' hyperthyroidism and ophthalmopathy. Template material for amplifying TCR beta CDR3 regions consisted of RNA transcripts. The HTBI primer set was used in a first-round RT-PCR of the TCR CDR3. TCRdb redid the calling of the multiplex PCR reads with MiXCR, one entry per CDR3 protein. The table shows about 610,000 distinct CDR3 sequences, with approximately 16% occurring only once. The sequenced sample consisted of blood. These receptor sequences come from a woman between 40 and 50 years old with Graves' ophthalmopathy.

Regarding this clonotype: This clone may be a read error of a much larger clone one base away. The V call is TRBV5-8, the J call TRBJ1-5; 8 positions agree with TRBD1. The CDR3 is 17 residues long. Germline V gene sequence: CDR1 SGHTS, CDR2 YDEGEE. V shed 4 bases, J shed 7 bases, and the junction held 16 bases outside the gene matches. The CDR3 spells CASSPYPGQEVVQPQHF. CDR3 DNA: TGTGCCAGCAGCCCGTACCCGGGACAGGAAGTGGTACAGCCCCAGCATTTT.

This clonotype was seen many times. CDR3 DNA sequence: TGTGCCAGCTCACCGGGAGCGGGACGAGGCGAAGAGACCCAGTACTTC. Translated, it gives CASSPGAGRGEETQYF. The chain recombines TRBV18 with TRBJ2-5; 7 positions agree with TRBD2. The length of the CDR3 is 16 residues. V lost 3 bases, J lost 3 bases, and 10 bases stayed unmatched. Germline V gene data show CDR1 as KGHSH and CDR2 as LQKENI.

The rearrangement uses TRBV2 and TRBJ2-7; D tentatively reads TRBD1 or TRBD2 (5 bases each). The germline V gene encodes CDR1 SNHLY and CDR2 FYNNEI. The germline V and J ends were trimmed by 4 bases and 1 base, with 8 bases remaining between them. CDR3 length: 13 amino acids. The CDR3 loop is CASSGGRSYEQYF. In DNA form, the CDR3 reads TGTGCCAGCAGTGGGGGACGGTCCTACGAGCAGTACTTC.

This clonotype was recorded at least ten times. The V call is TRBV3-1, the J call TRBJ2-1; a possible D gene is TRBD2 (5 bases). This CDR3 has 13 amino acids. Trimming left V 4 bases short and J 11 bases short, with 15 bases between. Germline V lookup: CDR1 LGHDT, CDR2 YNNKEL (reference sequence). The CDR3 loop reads CASSPQPEAQQFF. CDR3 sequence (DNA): TGTGCCAGCAGCCCGCAGCCGGAGGCTCAGCAGTTCTTC.

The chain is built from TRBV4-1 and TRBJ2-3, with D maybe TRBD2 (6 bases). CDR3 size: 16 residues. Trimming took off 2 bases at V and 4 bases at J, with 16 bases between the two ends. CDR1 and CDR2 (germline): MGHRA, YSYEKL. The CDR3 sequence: CASSQSGSAFPDTQYF. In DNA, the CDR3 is TGCGCCAGCAGCCAATCCGGGAGTGCTTTCCCAGATACGCAGTATTTT.

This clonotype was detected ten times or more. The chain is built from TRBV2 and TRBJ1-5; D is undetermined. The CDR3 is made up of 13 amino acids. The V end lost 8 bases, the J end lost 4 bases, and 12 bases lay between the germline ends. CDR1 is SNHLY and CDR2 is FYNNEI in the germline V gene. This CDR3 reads CASATDVNQPQHF. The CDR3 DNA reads TGTGCCAGCGCGACGGACGTGAATCAGCCCCAGCATTTT.

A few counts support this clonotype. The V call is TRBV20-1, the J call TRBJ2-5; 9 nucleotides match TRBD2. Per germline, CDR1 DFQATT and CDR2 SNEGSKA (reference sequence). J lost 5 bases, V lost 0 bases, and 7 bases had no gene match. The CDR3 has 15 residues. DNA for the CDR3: TGCAGTGCTAGAGAAGGCGGGGGGGCAGGGGAGACCCAGTACTTC. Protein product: CSAREGGGAGETQYF.

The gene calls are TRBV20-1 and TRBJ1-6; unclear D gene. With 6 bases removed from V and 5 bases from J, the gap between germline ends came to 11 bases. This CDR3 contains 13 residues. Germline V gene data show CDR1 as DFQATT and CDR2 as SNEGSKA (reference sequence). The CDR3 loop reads CSAARPNNSPLHF. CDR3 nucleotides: TGCAGTGCCGCCCGTCCTAATAATTCACCCCTCCACTTT.

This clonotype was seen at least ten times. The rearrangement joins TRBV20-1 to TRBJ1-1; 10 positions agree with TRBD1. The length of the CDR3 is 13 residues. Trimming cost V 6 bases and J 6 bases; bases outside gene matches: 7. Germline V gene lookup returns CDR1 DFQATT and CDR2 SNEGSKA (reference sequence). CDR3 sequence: CSAGSGQGAEAFF. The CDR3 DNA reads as TGCAGTGCCGGATCCGGACAGGGGGCTGAAGCTTTCTTT.

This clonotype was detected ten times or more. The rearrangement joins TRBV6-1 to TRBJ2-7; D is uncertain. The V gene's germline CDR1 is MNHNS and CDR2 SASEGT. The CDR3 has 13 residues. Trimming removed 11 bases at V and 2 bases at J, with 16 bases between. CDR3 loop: CAASVPGTYEQYF. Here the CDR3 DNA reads TGTGCCGCCTCGGTCCCTGGGACCTACGAGCAGTACTTC.

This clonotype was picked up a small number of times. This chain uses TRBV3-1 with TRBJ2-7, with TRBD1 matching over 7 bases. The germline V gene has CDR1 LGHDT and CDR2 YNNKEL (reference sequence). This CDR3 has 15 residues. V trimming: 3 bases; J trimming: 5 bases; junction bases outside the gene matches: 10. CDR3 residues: CASSHHGQEADEQYF. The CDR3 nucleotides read TGTGCCAGCAGCCATCACGGACAGGAGGCAGACGAGCAGTACTTC.

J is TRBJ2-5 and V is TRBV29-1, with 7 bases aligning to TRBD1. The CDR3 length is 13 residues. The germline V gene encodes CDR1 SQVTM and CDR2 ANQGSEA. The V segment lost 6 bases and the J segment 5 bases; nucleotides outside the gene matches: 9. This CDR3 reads CSVTGLSWETQYF. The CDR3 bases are TGCAGCGTGACAGGGCTTTCTTGGGAGACCCAGTACTTC.

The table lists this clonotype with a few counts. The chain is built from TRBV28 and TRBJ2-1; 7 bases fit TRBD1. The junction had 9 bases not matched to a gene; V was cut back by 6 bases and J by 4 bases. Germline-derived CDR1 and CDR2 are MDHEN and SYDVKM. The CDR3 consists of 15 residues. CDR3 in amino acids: CASRSGGTRYNEQFF. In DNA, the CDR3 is TGTGCCAGCAGGTCAGGGGGTACTCGGTACAATGAGCAGTTCTTC.

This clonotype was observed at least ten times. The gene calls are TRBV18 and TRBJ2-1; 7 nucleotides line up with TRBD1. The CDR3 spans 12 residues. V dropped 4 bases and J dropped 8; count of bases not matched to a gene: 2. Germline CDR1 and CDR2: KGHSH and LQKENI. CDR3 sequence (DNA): TGTGCCAGCTCACTCGACAGGGATGAGCAGTTCTTC. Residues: CASSLDRDEQFF.

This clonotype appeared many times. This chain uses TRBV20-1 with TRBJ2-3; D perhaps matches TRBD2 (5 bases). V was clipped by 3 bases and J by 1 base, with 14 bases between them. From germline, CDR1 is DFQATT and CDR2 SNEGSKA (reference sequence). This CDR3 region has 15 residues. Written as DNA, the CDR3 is TGCAGTGCTAGGGGTTGGGGAGCGGGCACAGATACGCAGTATTTT. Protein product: CSARGWGAGTDTQYF.

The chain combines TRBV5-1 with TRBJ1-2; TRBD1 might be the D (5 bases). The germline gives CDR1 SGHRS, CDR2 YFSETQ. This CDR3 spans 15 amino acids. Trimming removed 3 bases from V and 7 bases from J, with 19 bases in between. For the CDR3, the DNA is TGCGCCAGCAGCTCACTGGGGGGGAGTGAGAGTGGCTACACCTTC. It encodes CASSSLGGSESGYTF.

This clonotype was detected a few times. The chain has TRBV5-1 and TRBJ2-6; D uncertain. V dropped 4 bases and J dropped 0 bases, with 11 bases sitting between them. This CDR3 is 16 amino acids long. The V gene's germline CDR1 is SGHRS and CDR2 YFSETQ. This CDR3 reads CASSPTTSSGANVLTF. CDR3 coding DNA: TGCGCCAGCAGCCCAACCACAAGCTCTGGGGCCAACGTCCTGACTTTC.

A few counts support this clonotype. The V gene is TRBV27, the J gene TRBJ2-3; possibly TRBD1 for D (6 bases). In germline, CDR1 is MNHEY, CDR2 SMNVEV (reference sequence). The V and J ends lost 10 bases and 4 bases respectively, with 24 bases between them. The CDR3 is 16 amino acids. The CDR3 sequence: CATRISRGRASDTQYF. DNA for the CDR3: TGTGCCACCAGGATAAGCAGGGGACGCGCGTCAGATACGCAGTATTTT.

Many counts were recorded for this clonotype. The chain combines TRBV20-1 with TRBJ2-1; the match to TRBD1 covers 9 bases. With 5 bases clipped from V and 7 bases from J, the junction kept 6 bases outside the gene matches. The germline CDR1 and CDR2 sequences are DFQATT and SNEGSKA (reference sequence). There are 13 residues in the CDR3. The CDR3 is CSARRTGVNEQFF. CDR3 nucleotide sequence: TGCAGTGCTCGCCGGACAGGGGTTAATGAGCAGTTCTTC.

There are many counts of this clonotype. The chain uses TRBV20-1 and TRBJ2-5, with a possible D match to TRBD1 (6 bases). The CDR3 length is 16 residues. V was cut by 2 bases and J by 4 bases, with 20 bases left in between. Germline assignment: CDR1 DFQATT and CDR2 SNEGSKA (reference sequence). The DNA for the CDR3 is TGCAGTGCTAGATCGTGGGGGCCTTCGATTGCAGAGACCCAGTACTTC. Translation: CSARSWGPSIAETQYF.

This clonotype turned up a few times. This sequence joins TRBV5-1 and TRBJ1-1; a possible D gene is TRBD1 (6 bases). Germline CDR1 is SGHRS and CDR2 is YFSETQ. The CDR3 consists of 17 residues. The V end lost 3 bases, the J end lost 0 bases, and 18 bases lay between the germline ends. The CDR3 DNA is TGCGCCAGCAGCTCCCCTACAGGGAATCCGATGAACACTGAAGCTTTCTTT. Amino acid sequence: CASSSPTGNPMNTEAFF.

The CDR3 DNA reads TGCGCCAGCAGCTTTCTGGGAAAGGGGTTGAACACTGAAGCTTTCTTT. This sequence encodes CASSFLGKGLNTEAFF. The rearrangement links TRBV5-1 to TRBJ1-1; tentative D call: TRBD1 (5 bases). Germline CDR1 SGHRS, CDR2 YFSETQ. V gave up 2 bases and J gave up 0 bases, with 14 bases separating them. The CDR3 sequence is 16 residues long.

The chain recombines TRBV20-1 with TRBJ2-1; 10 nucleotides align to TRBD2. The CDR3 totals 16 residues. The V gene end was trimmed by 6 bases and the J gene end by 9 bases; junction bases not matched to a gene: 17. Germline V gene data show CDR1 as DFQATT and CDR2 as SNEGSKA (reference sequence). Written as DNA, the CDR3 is TGCAGTGCAGAGGACCCCTCGAGCGGGAGGGCCGGTGAGCAGTTCTTC. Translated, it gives CSAEDPSSGRAGEQFF.

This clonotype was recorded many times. CDR3 nucleotide sequence: TGTGCCAGCAGTTCCGGGAACGAGCAGTACTTC. As protein: CASSSGNEQYF. The gene calls are TRBV28 and TRBJ2-7, with D tentatively TRBD2 (5 bases). V gave up 4 bases and J gave up 5 bases, with 6 bases separating them. The CDR3 spans 11 residues. Germline V CDR1 and CDR2: MDHEN, SYDVKM.

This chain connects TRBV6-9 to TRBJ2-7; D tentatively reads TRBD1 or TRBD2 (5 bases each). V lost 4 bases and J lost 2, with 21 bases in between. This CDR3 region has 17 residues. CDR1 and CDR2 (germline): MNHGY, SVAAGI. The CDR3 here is CASSSKGPTGPPYEQYF. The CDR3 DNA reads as TGTGCCAGCAGTTCTAAGGGACCGACGGGACCGCCCTACGAGCAGTACTTC.

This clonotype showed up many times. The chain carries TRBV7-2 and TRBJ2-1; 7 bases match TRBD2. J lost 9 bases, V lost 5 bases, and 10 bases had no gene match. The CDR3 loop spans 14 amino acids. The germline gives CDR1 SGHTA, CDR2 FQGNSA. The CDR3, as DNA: TGTGCCAGCAGCCCCACCCGGACTAGTCTTGAGCAGTTCTTC. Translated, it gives CASSPTRTSLEQFF.

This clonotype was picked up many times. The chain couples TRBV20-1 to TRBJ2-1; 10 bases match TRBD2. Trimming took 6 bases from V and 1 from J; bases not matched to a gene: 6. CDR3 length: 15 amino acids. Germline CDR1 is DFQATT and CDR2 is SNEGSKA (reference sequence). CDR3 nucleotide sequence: TGCAGTGCGGAAGGACTAGCGGATTCCTACAATGAGCAGTTCTTC. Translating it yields CSAEGLADSYNEQFF.

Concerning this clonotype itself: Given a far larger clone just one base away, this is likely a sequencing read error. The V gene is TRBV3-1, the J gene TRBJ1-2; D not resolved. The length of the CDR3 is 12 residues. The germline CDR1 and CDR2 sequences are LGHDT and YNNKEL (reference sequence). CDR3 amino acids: CASSRAQGGCTF. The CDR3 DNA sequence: TGTGCGAGCAGCCGCGCGCAAGGCGGCTGCACCTTC.

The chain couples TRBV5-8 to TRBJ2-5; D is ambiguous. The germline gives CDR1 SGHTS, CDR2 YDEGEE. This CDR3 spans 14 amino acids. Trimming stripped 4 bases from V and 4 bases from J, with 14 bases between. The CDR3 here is CASSPAFSSETQYF. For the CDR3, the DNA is TGTGCCAGCAGCCCCGCGTTCAGTTCAGAGACCCAGTACTTC. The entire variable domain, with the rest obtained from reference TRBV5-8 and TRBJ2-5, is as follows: EAGVTQSPTHLIKTRGQQATLRCSPISGHTSVYWYQQALGLGLQFLLWYDEGEERNRGNFPPRFSGRQFPNYSSELNVNALELEDSALYLCASSPAFSSETQYFGPGTRLLVL.

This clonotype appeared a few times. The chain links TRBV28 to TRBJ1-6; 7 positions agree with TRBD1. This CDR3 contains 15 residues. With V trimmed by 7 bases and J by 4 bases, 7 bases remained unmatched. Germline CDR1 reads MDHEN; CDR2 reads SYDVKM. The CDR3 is CASIPRDSYNSPLHF. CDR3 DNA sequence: TGTGCCAGCATACCCCGGGACAGTTATAATTCACCCCTCCACTTT.

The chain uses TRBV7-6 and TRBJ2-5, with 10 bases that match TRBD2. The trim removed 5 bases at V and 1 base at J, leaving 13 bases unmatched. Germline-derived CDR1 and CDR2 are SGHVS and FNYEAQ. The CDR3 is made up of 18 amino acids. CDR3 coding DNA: TGTGCCAGCAGCGCGACCGGGACTAGCGCTTTGGGCCAAGAGACCCAGTACTTC. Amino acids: CASSATGTSALGQETQYF.

DNA of the CDR3: TGCAGCGTAGGGCTGGGACTAGCCACGAACACCGGGGAGCTGTTTTTT. This gives the protein CSVGLGLATNTGELFF. V gene TRBV29-1 combines with J gene TRBJ2-2, with TRBD2 matching 9 bases. V shed 6 bases and J 0 bases; nucleotides not matched to a gene: 8. There are 16 residues in the CDR3. The V gene's germline CDR1 is SQVTM and CDR2 ANQGSEA.